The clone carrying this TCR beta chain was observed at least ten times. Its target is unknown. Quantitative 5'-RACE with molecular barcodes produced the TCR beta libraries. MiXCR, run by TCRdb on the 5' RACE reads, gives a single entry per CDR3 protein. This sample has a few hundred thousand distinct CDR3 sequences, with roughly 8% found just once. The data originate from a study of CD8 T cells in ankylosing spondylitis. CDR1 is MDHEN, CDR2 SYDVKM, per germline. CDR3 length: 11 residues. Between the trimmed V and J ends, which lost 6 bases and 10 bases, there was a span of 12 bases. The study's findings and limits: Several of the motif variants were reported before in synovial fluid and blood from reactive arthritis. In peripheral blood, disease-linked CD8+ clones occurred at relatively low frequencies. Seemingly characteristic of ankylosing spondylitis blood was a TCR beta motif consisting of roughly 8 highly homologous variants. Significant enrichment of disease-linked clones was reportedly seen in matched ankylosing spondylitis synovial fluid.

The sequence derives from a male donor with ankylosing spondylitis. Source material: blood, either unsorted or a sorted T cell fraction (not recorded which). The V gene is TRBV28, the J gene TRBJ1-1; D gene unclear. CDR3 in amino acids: CASSLVRVAFF. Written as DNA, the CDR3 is TGTGCCAGCAGCCTGGTAAGGGTAGCTTTCTTT.